These 6 T cell receptor beta chains came from one sample sequenced in a study of blood T cells in healthy people across ages. Primed by a sample-barcoded 5' primer and a J-beta primer mix, a second PCR proceeded for about 6 to 11 cycles. TCRdb re-called the 5' RACE reads with MiXCR, one entry per CDR3 protein. The repertoire holds 1.8 million or so distinct CDR3 sequences, with approximately 39% as singletons. The specimen was blood. Receptors were obtained from a human donor in good health.

The rearrangement links TRBV13 to TRBJ1-2; D call uncertain. The CDR3 is 12 residues long. Trimming took 3 bases from V and 8 from J, leaving 10 bases between them. CDR1 and CDR2 from the germline V gene are PRHDT and FYEKMQ (reference sequence). The CDR3 reads CASSFGRQGYTF. As DNA, the CDR3 is TGTGCCAGCAGCTTTGGGCGGCAGGGCTACACCTTC.

CDR3 protein: CASRMGPNQETQYF. CDR3 DNA sequence: TGTGCCAGCAGAATGGGACCAAACCAAGAGACCCAGTACTTC. The chain uses TRBV7-2 and TRBJ2-5, with D possibly being TRBD1 or TRBD2 (5 bases each). V was clipped by 6 bases and J by 0 bases, with 11 bases between them. There are 14 residues in the CDR3. The germline CDR1 and CDR2 sequences are SGHTA and FQGNSA.

CDR3 amino acids: CASSQDLARSYGYTF. The CDR3 bases are TGCGCCAGCAGCCAAGATCTGGCCAGGAGCTATGGCTACACCTTC. This chain links TRBV4-3 with TRBJ1-2, with D uncertain. The CDR3 length is 15 residues. Trimming pared 0 bases from V and 4 bases from J, leaving 12 bases between. Germline V gives CDR1 LGHNA, CDR2 YSLEER.

A few counts support this clonotype. The rearrangement joins TRBV29-1 to TRBJ2-1, with 7 nucleotides matching TRBD1. Germline CDR1 reads SQVTM; CDR2 reads ANQGSEA. V lost 0 bases, J lost 5 bases, and 7 bases stayed unmatched. The CDR3 has 15 amino acids. This chain's CDR3 is CSVEDRRQGHNEQFF. For the CDR3, the DNA is TGCAGCGTTGAAGATCGCAGACAGGGCCACAATGAGCAGTTCTTC.

This chain links TRBV4-2 with TRBJ2-1; 8 positions agree with TRBD1. Looked up from germline, CDR1 is LGHNA and CDR2 is YNFKEQ. V lost 2 bases to trimming and J lost 7 bases; unmatched junction nucleotides: 4. This CDR3 region has 14 residues. The CDR3 coding sequence is TGTGCCAGCAGCCAACCGACAGGGGTAAATGAGCAGTTCTTC. Translated: CASSQPTGVNEQFF.

V is TRBV4-3 and J is TRBJ2-1; TRBD2 agrees at 9 bases. The CDR3 totals 16 residues. Germline trimming cut 5 bases from V and 8 bases from J; bases unmatched to any gene: 13. Looked up from germline, CDR1 is LGHNA and CDR2 is YSLEER. The CDR3, as DNA: TGCGCCAGCAGCGCCCTGGGGCGGGGGGGCAGGGATGAGCAGTTCTTC. This encodes CASSALGRGGRDEQFF.